The 27 T cell receptor beta chains below come from one sample, sequenced in a study of cytomegalovirus exposure and HLA in healthy donors. The PCR ran on 60 Vbeta and 13 Jbeta primers. Libraries were prepared by immunoSEQ multiplex PCR; TCRdb keeps only in-frame clonotypes and omits some of them. The table includes about 100,000 clones, approximately 76% detected once. The sequenced material came from PBMCs. These receptors were obtained from a man between 35 and 55 years old in good health and CMV-seronegative.

This clone was picked up a small number of times. The chain combines TRBV5-1 with TRBJ2-5; D is perhaps TRBD2 (7 bases). V lost 7 bases and J lost 5, with 12 bases in between. The germline V gene encodes CDR1 SGHRS and CDR2 YFSETQ. The CDR3 loop spans 12 amino acids. The DNA of the CDR3 is TGCGCCAGCCGCGGGGGCCGGGAGACCCAGTACTTC. It specifies CASRGGRETQYF.

The chain joins TRBV10-3 to TRBJ1-1, with D possibly matching TRBD1 (5 bases). Trimming shortened V by 1 base and J by 1 base, and 7 bases separated the two germline ends. This CDR3 spans 14 amino acids. Germline V gene data show CDR1 as ENHRY and CDR2 as SYGVKD. This chain's CDR3 is CAISEYGANTEAFF. CDR3 DNA: TGTGCCATCAGTGAGTATGGGGCGAACACTGAAGCTTTCTTT.

This chain links TRBV7-2 with TRBJ2-3; perhaps TRBD2 as D (6 bases). The CDR3 totals 15 residues. Germline V gene sequence: CDR1 SGHTA, CDR2 FQGNSA. V was cut by 1 base and J by 6 bases, with 14 bases left in between. CDR3 protein: CASSLEPTGGDTQYF. In DNA form, the CDR3 reads TGTGCCAGCAGCTTAGAGCCGACCGGAGGGGATACGCAGTATTTT.

The J gene is TRBJ2-7, the V gene TRBV18, with 9 bases fitting TRBD1. Germline CDR1 is KGHSH and CDR2 is LQKENI. J was trimmed by 3 bases and V by 3 bases; bases with no gene match: 3. The CDR3 is made up of 14 amino acids. The CDR3 DNA is TGTGCCAGCTCACCTCGACAGGGGGTCTACGAGCAGTACTTC. This encodes CASSPRQGVYEQYF.

Details on this clone: One end of the junction varies from germline; a read error may be responsible. Other DNA sequences of this sample code for an identical CDR3. The chain employs TRBV6-4 and TRBJ1-6, with no clear D. CDR1 is MRHNA, CDR2 SNTAGT, per germline. CDR3 length: 14 amino acids. This chain's CDR3 is CASKEGLYNSPLHF. The DNA for the CDR3 is TGTGCCAGCAAGGAGGGTCTCTATAATTCCCCCCTCCACTTT.

The V gene is TRBV7-2, the J gene TRBJ2-7; the D gene is possibly TRBD1 (6 bases). V was pared by 3 bases and J by 7 bases, with 16 bases between. Germline V gives CDR1 SGHTA, CDR2 FQGNSA. CDR3 length: 14 residues. CDR3 DNA sequence: TGTGCCAGCAGCTTCGACAGGACTTCGGGAGAGCAGTACTTC. Translated: CASSFDRTSGEQYF.

The rearrangement joins TRBV19 to TRBJ1-2, with 8 bases identical to TRBD1. Per the germline V gene, CDR1 is LNHDA and CDR2 is SQIVND (reference sequence). There are 14 residues in the CDR3. The V and J ends lost 5 bases and 4 bases, in that order; junction bases with no gene match: 6. The CDR3 sequence: CASSLTTGVYGYTF. CDR3 DNA sequence: TGTGCCAGTAGTTTAACGACAGGGGTCTATGGCTACACCTTC.

The chain uses TRBV5-4 and TRBJ1-2, with 7 bases fitting TRBD1. Trimming took 4 bases from V and 0 from J; bases not matched to a gene: 15. Germline lookup yields CDR1 SGHNT and CDR2 YYREEE (reference sequence). The CDR3 contains 18 residues. CDR3: CASSPAPGQALSNYGYTF. CDR3 sequence (DNA): TGTGCCAGCAGCCCCGCCCCTGGACAGGCCCTATCTAACTATGGCTACACCTTC.

The chain recombines TRBV6-6 with TRBJ2-1; possibly TRBD2 for D (7 bases). CDR1 and CDR2 from the germline V gene are MNHNY and SVGAGI (reference sequence). The V end lost 2 bases, the J end lost 6 bases, and 11 bases lay between the germline ends. The length of the CDR3 is 14 residues. CDR3 in amino acids: CASSYGGAGNEQFF. CDR3 DNA sequence: TGTGCCAGCAGTTACGGGGGGGCCGGCAATGAGCAGTTCTTC.

This clone was seen only once. The J gene is TRBJ2-1, the V gene TRBV5-1; 7 positions agree with TRBD2. The CDR3 is 14 residues long. Germline V gene sequence: CDR1 SGHRS, CDR2 YFSETQ. The V gene end was trimmed by 6 bases and the J gene end by 4 bases; junction bases not matched to a gene: 7. As DNA, the CDR3 is TGCGCCAGCATGATCCTAGCGGAGTACAATGAGCAGTTCTTC. As protein: CASMILAEYNEQFF.

The gene calls are TRBV7-9 and TRBJ1-1; 7 nucleotides match TRBD1. There are 15 residues in the CDR3. Germline lookup yields CDR1 SEHNR and CDR2 FQNEAQ (reference sequence). V was pared by 5 bases and J by 1 base, with 7 bases of the junction left unmatched. CDR3 loop: CASSGRQGWNTEAFF. The CDR3 DNA follows: TGTGCCAGCAGCGGCCGACAGGGCTGGAACACTGAAGCTTTCTTT. The full variable domain, completed using reference TRBV7-9 and TRBJ1-1, is DTGVSQNPRHKITKRGQNVTFRCDPISEHNRLYWYRQTLGQGPEFLTYFQNEAQLEKSRLLSDRFSAERPKGSFSTLEIQRTEQGDSAMYLCASSGRQGWNTEAFFGQGTRLTVV.

This chain joins TRBV19 and TRBJ2-5, with 11 bases that match TRBD1. Germline V gene sequence: CDR1 LNHDA, CDR2 SQIVND (reference sequence). This CDR3 is 17 amino acids long. V shed 4 bases and J 5 bases; nucleotides not matched to a gene: 12. The DNA for the CDR3 is TGTGCCAGTAGTACCCCCAGGGACAGGGGGAGCAGGGAGACCCAGTACTTC. Amino acids: CASSTPRDRGSRETQYF. The entire variable domain, with the rest obtained from reference TRBV19 and TRBJ2-5, is as follows: DGGITQSPKYLFRKEGQNVTLSCEQNLNHDAMYWYRQDPGQGLRLIYYSQIVNDFQKGDIAEGYSVSREKKESFPLTVTSAQKNPTAFYLCASSTPRDRGSRETQYFGPGTRLLVL.

V and J are TRBV11-2 and TRBJ1-1; D is possibly TRBD1 (5 bases). V was pared by 5 bases and J by 8 bases, with 18 bases between. The CDR3 loop spans 14 amino acids. Germline V lookup: CDR1 SGHAT, CDR2 FQNNGV. The CDR3 is CASSPQNQGAEAFF. The DNA for the CDR3 is TGTGCCAGCAGCCCGCAGAATCAGGGTGCGGAAGCTTTCTTT. The full variable domain, rest sourced from reference TRBV11-2 and TRBJ1-1, is EAGVAQSPRYKIIEKRQSVAFWCNPISGHATLYWYQQILGQGPKLLIQFQNNGVVDDSQLPKDRFSAERLKGVDSTLKIQPAKLEDSAVYLCASSPQNQGAEAFFGQGTRLTVV.

This clone was counted a few times. The chain couples TRBV28 to TRBJ1-6, with D possibly matching TRBD1 (5 bases). The CDR3 consists of 17 residues. Germline V gene lookup returns CDR1 MDHEN and CDR2 SYDVKM. V was clipped by 3 bases and J by 8 bases, with 20 bases between them. The CDR3 sequence: CASSLVAGNLQDSPLHF. Written as DNA, the CDR3 is TGTGCCAGCAGTTTGGTGGCAGGGAATCTTCAGGATTCACCCCTCCACTTT.

V and J are TRBV6-1 and TRBJ2-1, with a weak D call TRBD2 (6 bases). The CDR3 covers 15 residues. Trimming stripped 7 bases from V and 0 bases from J, with 13 bases between. Germline values: CDR1 MNHNS, CDR2 SASEGT. CDR3 protein: CASIRGKSSYNEQFF. In DNA, the CDR3 is TGTGCCAGCATCCGGGGGAAGAGCTCCTACAATGAGCAGTTCTTC.

The genes are TRBV5-1 and TRBJ2-3, with 9 bases identical to TRBD2. This CDR3 is 16 amino acids long. Germline assignment: CDR1 SGHRS and CDR2 YFSETQ. The junction had 6 bases not matched to a gene; V was cut back by 0 bases and J by 4 bases. The CDR3 bases are TGCGCCAGCAGCTTGGGACTAGCGGTAGTGGCAGATACGCAGTATTTT. Amino acid sequence: CASSLGLAVVADTQYF.

The chain is built from TRBV7-2 and TRBJ1-2; D is ambiguous. CDR3 length: 16 amino acids. Trimming left V 5 bases short and J 1 base short, with 17 bases between. Per the germline V gene, CDR1 is SGHTA and CDR2 is FQGNSA. CDR3 sequence (DNA): TGTGCCAGCAGCCAAGCCCTTGGCGGAAGTAACTATGGCTACACCTTC. Protein sequence: CASSQALGGSNYGYTF.

The chain carries TRBV2 and TRBJ2-4; weak D call: TRBD1 (5 bases). With 9 bases removed from V and 2 bases from J, the gap between germline ends came to 14 bases. From germline, CDR1 is SNHLY and CDR2 FYNNEI. The CDR3 is made up of 14 amino acids. The CDR3 nucleotides are TGTGCCAGGGGGCCTTCTGGGACCAAAAACATTCAGTACTTC. It specifies CARGPSGTKNIQYF. The variable domain in full, with the rest retrieved from reference TRBV2 and TRBJ2-4, is EPEVTQTPSHQVTQMGQEVILRCVPISNHLYFYWYRQILGQKVEFLVSFYNNEISEKSEIFDDQFSVERPDGSNFTLKIRSTKLEDSAMYFCARGPSGTKNIQYFGAGTRLSVL.

This chain uses TRBV19 with TRBJ2-2; TRBD1 agrees at 9 bases. J lost 7 bases, V lost 8 bases, and 5 bases had no gene match. This CDR3 has 13 amino acids. The germline V gene has CDR1 LNHDA and CDR2 SQIVND (reference sequence). DNA of the CDR3: TGTGCCAGTCGGACAGGGGAAGTCGGGGAGCTGTTTTTT. This sequence encodes CASRTGEVGELFF. The entire variable domain, with the rest obtained from reference TRBV19 and TRBJ2-2, is as follows: DGGITQSPKYLFRKEGQNVTLSCEQNLNHDAMYWYRQDPGQGLRLIYYSQIVNDFQKGDIAEGYSVSREKKESFPLTVTSAQKNPTAFYLCASRTGEVGELFFGEGSRLTVL.

There are a few counts of this clone. This sequence joins TRBV5-6 and TRBJ1-1; D unclear. V shed 1 base and J shed 5 bases, with 12 bases lying between them. Germline values: CDR1 SGHDT, CDR2 YYEEEE. The CDR3 has 14 residues. The CDR3 DNA is TGTGCCAGCAGCTTGTACCCCGGGGAGACTGAAGCTTTCTTT. Its translation is CASSLYPGETEAFF. Full variable domain (outside the CDR3, taken from reference TRBV5-6 and TRBJ1-1): DAGVTQSPTHLIKTRGQQVTLRCSPKSGHDTVSWYQQALGQGPQFIFQYYEEEERQRGNFPDRFSGHQFPNYSSELNVNALLLGDSALYLCASSLYPGETEAFFGQGTRLTVV.

The rearrangement links TRBV28 to TRBJ1-2; D is perhaps TRBD1 (6 bases). Trimming stripped 1 base from V and 8 bases from J, with 14 bases between. From germline, CDR1 is MDHEN and CDR2 SYDVKM. CDR3 length: 14 amino acids. The CDR3 protein is CASSLYQGQGGYTF. The CDR3 coding sequence is TGTGCCAGCAGTTTATATCAGGGCCAGGGGGGCTACACCTTC.

V is TRBV27 and J is TRBJ1-1; D remains unclear. This CDR3 is 15 amino acids long. Germline V gene data show CDR1 as MNHEY and CDR2 as SMNVEV (reference sequence). V lost 3 bases, J lost 1 base, and 12 bases lay in between. This CDR3 reads CASSFNALANTEAFF. As DNA, the CDR3 is TGTGCCAGCAGTTTCAATGCCTTGGCGAACACTGAAGCTTTCTTT.

This chain links TRBV4-3 with TRBJ2-2, with 7 bases matching TRBD1. With 4 bases clipped from V and 5 bases from J, the junction kept 4 bases outside the gene matches. Germline V gene data show CDR1 as LGHNA and CDR2 as YSLEER. The CDR3 contains 14 residues. The CDR3 region is CASSLTGVTGELFF. The CDR3 DNA follows: TGCGCCAGCAGCCTTACAGGGGTGACCGGGGAGCTGTTTTTT.

The chain links TRBV2 to TRBJ2-7; 7 positions match TRBD2. The CDR3 has 11 amino acids. Germline V lookup: CDR1 SNHLY, CDR2 FYNNEI. The V gene end was trimmed by 8 bases and the J gene end by 7 bases; junction bases not matched to a gene: 5. DNA for the CDR3: TGTGCCAGCGGACTAGTCGAAGAGCAGTACGTC. Residues: CASGLVEEQYV.

The chain's CDR3 is CAIKERGNADTQYF. The CDR3 bases are TGTGCCATCAAGGAGAGAGGAAACGCAGATACGCAGTATTTT. The chain uses TRBV10-3 and TRBJ2-3; no reliable D call. From germline, CDR1 is ENHRY and CDR2 SYGVKD. This CDR3 is built from 14 residues. Trimming took 7 bases from V and 4 from J, leaving 15 bases between them.

The V gene is TRBV6-5, the J gene TRBJ1-2; 8 bases align to TRBD1. CDR3 size: 14 residues. Per the germline V gene, CDR1 is MNHEY and CDR2 is SVGAGI. Trimming removed 6 bases from V and 4 bases from J; junction bases left unmatched: 7. The CDR3 protein is CASRPQGGIYGYTF. DNA of the CDR3: TGTGCCAGCAGGCCACAGGGGGGAATCTATGGCTACACCTTC.

The chain is built from TRBV19 and TRBJ2-3, with D possibly TRBD1 on 6 matching bases. The V gene lost 5 bases and the J gene lost 2 bases, with 11 bases spanning the gap. The CDR3 has 14 amino acids. Germline loops: CDR1 LNHDA, CDR2 SQIVND (reference sequence). CDR3 protein: CASSEDRNTDTQYF. The CDR3, as DNA: TGTGCCAGTAGTGAGGACAGAAACACAGATACGCAGTATTTT.